These 24 T cell receptor beta chains were all obtained from the same sample, sequenced in a study of chemoradiotherapy in HPV16-positive cancers. Sequenced by immunoSEQ multiplex PCR; TCRdb stores in-frame clones only, minus some. Among 2,500 to 4,000 clones, 80% to 95% were seen once, and the ten largest hold around 3.7%. The specimen was tumor tissue, collected from a patient who underwent chemoradiotherapy. The origin of the receptors is a human donor with HPV-associated anogenital cancer.

The genes are TRBV25-1 and TRBJ1-1; no definite D call. Germline V lookup: CDR1 MGHDK, CDR2 SYGVNS. The V gene lost 1 base and the J gene lost 6 bases, with 9 bases spanning the gap. The CDR3 consists of 13 residues. The CDR3 sequence: CASSELWRAEAFF. DNA for the CDR3: TGTGCCAGCAGTGAATTGTGGAGGGCTGAAGCTTTCTTT.

This clone was seen only once. V is TRBV6-1 and J is TRBJ1-2; the match to TRBD1 covers 12 bases. Trimming took 5 bases from V and 6 from J; bases not matched to a gene: 4. Germline V gives CDR1 MNHNS, CDR2 SASEGT. CDR3 length equals 14 residues. The CDR3 sequence: CASSPGQGADGYTF. CDR3 coding DNA: TGTGCCAGCAGTCCGGGACAGGGGGCAGATGGCTACACCTTC.

This chain links TRBV6-1 with TRBJ1-2; 9 bases agree with TRBD1. The trim removed 7 bases at V and 4 bases at J, leaving 7 bases unmatched. The CDR3 has 14 amino acids. Germline V gene sequence: CDR1 MNHNS, CDR2 SASEGT. The CDR3 DNA reads TGTGCCAGCATATACGAGACAGGGGGCTATGGCTACACCTTC. Translation gives CASIYETGGYGYTF.

The chain employs TRBV5-1 and TRBJ2-3, with D unclear. Per the germline V gene, CDR1 is SGHRS and CDR2 is YFSETQ. V was clipped by 0 bases and J by 6 bases, with 11 bases between them. The CDR3 length is 14 residues. CDR3 protein: CASSLVESGDTQYF. The CDR3 DNA follows: TGCGCCAGCAGCTTGGTGGAGTCTGGCGATACGCAGTATTTT.

The rearrangement joins TRBV20-1 to TRBJ2-1; D gene ambiguous. The CDR3 contains 11 residues. Germline V gene lookup returns CDR1 DFQATT and CDR2 SNEGSKA (reference sequence). V lost 6 bases and J lost 9, with 12 bases in between. This CDR3 reads CSARSFSEQFF. The CDR3 region has the DNA TGCAGTGCCAGGTCATTCTCTGAGCAGTTCTTC.

Points on this clone: The junction and the germline gene differ at one end; a read error may be behind it. The chain has TRBV20-1 and TRBJ1-1; TRBD1 might be the D (6 bases). The CDR3 is made up of 11 amino acids. The germline gives CDR1 DFQATT, CDR2 SNEGSKA (reference sequence). The CDR3 loop reads CSAGPGRTVLF. The CDR3 DNA is TGCAGTGCTGGACCGGGACGGACAGTTCTCTTT.

The rearrangement links TRBV19 to TRBJ2-5; D call uncertain. CDR1 and CDR2 (germline): LNHDA, SQIVND (reference sequence). The CDR3 sequence is 13 residues long. Trimming cost V 3 bases and J 2 bases, with 7 bases left between them. CDR3: CASSIPLQETQYF. The CDR3 nucleotides are TGTGCCAGTAGTATCCCCCTGCAAGAGACCCAGTACTTC.

V is TRBV6-5 and J is TRBJ2-5, with 10 bases lining up with TRBD2. Unmatched junction bases numbered 6, after V lost 2 bases and J lost 6 bases. The germline V gene encodes CDR1 MNHEY and CDR2 SVGAGI. The CDR3 length is 15 residues. The CDR3 loop is CASSYEAGGPQTQYF. CDR3 nucleotide sequence: TGTGCCAGCAGTTACGAAGCGGGAGGGCCGCAGACCCAGTACTTC.

The chain uses TRBV18 and TRBJ1-4; D gene uncertain. This CDR3 contains 13 residues. Trimming left V 2 bases short and J 3 bases short, with 4 bases between. CDR1 is KGHSH and CDR2 is LQKENI in the germline V gene. The CDR3 region is CASSPGANEKLFF. The CDR3 region has the DNA TGTGCCAGCTCACCAGGGGCTAATGAAAAACTGTTTTTT.

The chain's CDR3 is CASSQEMYSNQPQHF. DNA of the CDR3: TGCGCCAGCAGCCAAGAAATGTACAGCAATCAGCCCCAGCATTTT. V usage is TRBV4-1 and J usage is TRBJ1-5; D is unclear. The CDR3 has 15 residues. CDR1 is MGHRA, CDR2 YSYEKL, per germline. Trimming pared 0 bases from V and 1 base from J, leaving 7 bases between.

The V call is TRBV30, the J call TRBJ1-5; D not certain. This CDR3 spans 14 amino acids. Germline V CDR1 and CDR2: GTSNPN, SVGIG (reference sequence). Trimming cost V 3 bases and J 1 base, with 10 bases left between them. CDR3 DNA: TGTGCCTGGAGCGCGACACGGAGCAATCAGCCCCAGCATTTT. Its protein product is CAWSATRSNQPQHF.

The V and J genes are TRBV6-4 and TRBJ2-3, with TRBD2 identical over 12 bases. CDR1 MRHNA and CDR2 SNTAGT come from the germline V gene. This CDR3 region has 16 residues. With 5 bases clipped from V and 2 bases from J, the junction kept 5 bases outside the gene matches. CDR3 bases: TGTGCCAGCAGTCTGACTAGCGGGGGCCTCACAGATACGCAGTATTTT. Translated, it gives CASSLTSGGLTDTQYF.

This clone was seen a handful of times. CDR3 loop: CASSLQLGSSGNTIYF. The CDR3 DNA reads TGTGCCAGCTCACTCCAGCTGGGTTCCTCTGGAAACACCATATATTTT. The V gene is TRBV18, the J gene TRBJ1-3; no clear D. The CDR3 is 16 residues long. The germline V gene has CDR1 KGHSH and CDR2 LQKENI. V shed 4 bases and J shed 0 bases, with 13 bases lying between them.

The chain joins TRBV9 to TRBJ1-2; no clear D gene. Germline CDR1 SGDLS, CDR2 YYNGEE. V lost 4 bases and J 2 bases, leaving 15 bases between the germline ends. This CDR3 spans 15 amino acids. DNA of the CDR3: TGTGCCAGCAGCTTCCGACATGGCGAGAACTATGGCTACACCTTC. Translated: CASSFRHGENYGYTF.

The gene calls are TRBV11-2 and TRBJ2-7, with a possible D match to TRBD1 (5 bases). The CDR3 runs 12 residues. Germline CDR1 is SGHAT and CDR2 is FQNNGV. The V gene lost 1 base and the J gene lost 4 bases, with 5 bases spanning the gap. This CDR3 reads CASSLAGYEQYF. The CDR3 DNA follows: TGTGCCAGCAGCTTAGCAGGGTACGAGCAGTACTTC.

The chain combines TRBV15 with TRBJ2-1; D unresolved. CDR3 length: 12 residues. Between the trimmed V and J ends, which lost 5 bases and 10 bases, there was a span of 12 bases. In germline, CDR1 is LNHNV, CDR2 YYDKDF (reference sequence). The CDR3 loop is CATSSSGGEQFF. The CDR3 region has the DNA TGTGCCACCAGCTCTTCGGGCGGCGAGCAGTTCTTC.

The chain recombines TRBV7-2 with TRBJ1-6; 7 bases agree with TRBD1. The CDR3 contains 15 residues. V gave up 1 base and J gave up 9 bases; unmatched junction bases: 6. The germline V gene encodes CDR1 SGHTA and CDR2 FQGNSA. The CDR3 region is CASSLVAGGSSPLHF. DNA for the CDR3: TGTGCCAGCAGCTTAGTTGCAGGGGGAAGTTCACCCCTCCACTTT.

CDR3 sequence reads: CATLQGFPYEQYF. In nucleotides, the CDR3 is TGTGCCACCCTACAGGGGTTCCCCTACGAGCAGTACTTC. The V and J genes are TRBV10-3 and TRBJ2-7; TRBD1 agrees at 7 bases. The CDR3 is 13 amino acids. The V and J ends lost 10 bases and 2 bases, in that order; junction bases with no gene match: 8. The germline V gene encodes CDR1 ENHRY and CDR2 SYGVKD.

The chain's CDR3 is CASSLALDRGQGAFF. In nucleotides, the CDR3 is TGTGCCAGCAGCTTGGCCCTGGACAGGGGACAGGGAGCTTTCTTT. The chain carries TRBV5-4 and TRBJ1-1, with TRBD1 matching 9 bases. Germline CDR1 SGHNT, CDR2 YYREEE (reference sequence). The CDR3 sequence is 15 residues long. Unmatched junction bases numbered 10, after V lost 0 bases and J lost 10 bases.

V usage is TRBV18 and J usage is TRBJ2-7, with D perhaps TRBD1 (5 bases). The V end lost 6 bases, the J end lost 0 bases, and 18 bases lay between the germline ends. CDR1 KGHSH and CDR2 LQKENI come from the germline V gene. The CDR3 is 16 amino acids. Here the CDR3 DNA reads TGTGCCAGCTCCTGGCAGGGTACTTCGTTCTCCTACGAGCAGTACTTC. It translates to CASSWQGTSFSYEQYF. Full variable domain (rest looked up from reference TRBV18 and TRBJ2-7): NAGVMQNPRHLVRRRGQEARLRCSPMKGHSHVYWYRQLPEEGLKFMVYLQKENIIDESGMPKERFSAEFPKEGPSILRIQQVVRGDSAAYFCASSWQGTSFSYEQYFGPGTRLTVT.

The chain uses TRBV6-1 and TRBJ2-7, with D possibly TRBD2 on 5 matching bases. The germline CDR1 and CDR2 sequences are MNHNS and SASEGT. Deletions cut 7 bases from V and 7 bases from J, with 8 bases between. This CDR3 is 10 amino acids long. CDR3 protein: CASTGEEQYF. The CDR3 DNA sequence: TGTGCCAGCACCGGGGAGGAGCAGTACTTC.

This chain links TRBV18 with TRBJ1-1; possible D gene TRBD1, 6 bases. The CDR3 runs to 16 residues. V was cut by 1 base and J by 0 bases, with 12 bases left in between. Germline lookup yields CDR1 KGHSH and CDR2 LQKENI. CDR3 coding DNA: TGTGCCAGCTCACCACGACAGGTCCCTATGAACACTGAAGCTTTCTTT. Its translation is CASSPRQVPMNTEAFF.

In its sample, this clone was seen once. This chain links TRBV6-5 with TRBJ1-2; 9 bases match TRBD1. This CDR3 has 13 residues. CDR1 MNHEY and CDR2 SVGAGI come from the germline V gene. The V and J ends lost 5 bases and 5 bases, in that order; junction bases with no gene match: 3. The CDR3 DNA is TGTGCCAGCAGTGGACAGGGGATTTATGGCTACACCTTC. Translated, it gives CASSGQGIYGYTF.

J is TRBJ2-7 and V is TRBV15; 8 nucleotides match TRBD1. Germline CDR1 reads LNHNV; CDR2 reads YYDKDF (reference sequence). There are 14 residues in the CDR3. V gave up 5 bases and J gave up 3 bases; unmatched junction bases: 6. The CDR3 coding sequence is TGTGCCACCAGCCCGACAGGGGCAGGCTACGAGCAGTACGTC. It is translated as CATSPTGAGYEQYV.